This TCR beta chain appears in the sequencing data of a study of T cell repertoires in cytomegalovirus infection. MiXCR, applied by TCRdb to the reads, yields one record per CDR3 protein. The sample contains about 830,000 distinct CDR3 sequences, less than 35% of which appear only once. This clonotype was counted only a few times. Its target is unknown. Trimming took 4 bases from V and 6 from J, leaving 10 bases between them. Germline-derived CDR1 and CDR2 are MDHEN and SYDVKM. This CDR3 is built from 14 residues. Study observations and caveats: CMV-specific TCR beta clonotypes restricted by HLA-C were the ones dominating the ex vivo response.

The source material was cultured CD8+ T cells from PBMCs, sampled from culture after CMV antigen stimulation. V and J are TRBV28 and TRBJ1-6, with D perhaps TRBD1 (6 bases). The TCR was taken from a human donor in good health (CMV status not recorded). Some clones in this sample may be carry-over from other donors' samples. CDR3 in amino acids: CASSSGTLNSPLHF. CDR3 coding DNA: TGTGCCAGCAGTTCCGGGACACTTAATTCACCCCTCCACTTT.